Listed below are T cell receptor beta chains from one sample, sequenced in a study of T cells expressing NK-cell markers. TCRdb re-called the 5' RACE reads; one entry per CDR3 protein, DNA not given. The sample includes around 280,000 distinct CDR3 sequences. The material sequenced was blood T cells: a sorted CD56 or NKG2C T cell subset, CD4+ or CD8+ T cells, or bulk PBMC T cells (not recorded which). Receptors were obtained from a man aged 18 to 30 in good health. CDR3s include the opening cysteine and the closing phenylalanine or tryptophan.

j_call,v_call,cdr3_aa
TRBJ2-7,TRBV7-2,CASSLPPGTNPPLAGGPYEQYF
TRBJ2-3,TRBV6-2/TRBV6-3,CASSYIAGATDTQYF
TRBJ1-4,TRBV7-9,CASVRTGEKLFF
TRBJ2-3,TRBV5-1,CASSLTPVTDTQYF
TRBJ2-1,TRBV12-3/TRBV12-4,CASSPPSGSSYNEQFF
TRBJ2-5,TRBV9,CASSVDRQGWTQYF
TRBJ1-5,TRBV12-3/TRBV12-4,CASRTRGNSNQPQHF
TRBJ2-5,TRBV6-5,CASSYSGADQETQYF
TRBJ2-7,TRBV7-8,CASSFEGRGLYEQYF
TRBJ2-1,TRBV5-4,CASSFWKQAPLRLDNEQFF
TRBJ2-3,TRBV30,CAWSREGRSSTDTQYF
TRBJ2-5,TRBV29-1,CSVGGAGGLETQYF
TRBJ2-3,TRBV12-3/TRBV12-4,CASRRSASGGVDTQYF
TRBJ2-5,TRBV3-1,CASSQDKGSKETQYF
TRBJ1-2,TRBV24-1,CATSDLQAGGYTF
TRBJ2-3,TRBV20-1,CSARETTRGPDTQYF
TRBJ2-3,TRBV19,CATIDHRVKNF
TRBJ2-1,TRBV7-2,CASSSSTSGRYNEQFF
TRBJ2-1,TRBV7-2,CASSLGTGRAAEQFF
TRBJ2-1,TRBV30,CAWSVRGGYEQFF
TRBJ1-5,TRBV24-1,CATADQGSNQPQHF
TRBJ1-5,TRBV6-6,CASTDGGQPQHF
TRBJ1-2,TRBV18,CASSPFDSYGYTF
TRBJ1-2,TRBV20-1,CSAAPRGTANYGYTF
TRBJ2-1,TRBV29-1,CSVARISSYNEQFF
TRBJ2-2,TRBV6-5,CASSSPGLAGGGPGELFF
TRBJ2-1,TRBV6-5,CASSYSKGARNEQFF
TRBJ2-2,TRBV6-1,CASSLTSGRVNTGELFF
TRBJ2-3,TRBV5-1,CASRAILGTDTQYF
TRBJ2-1,TRBV20-1,CSALIGGYDEQFF
TRBJ1-1,TRBV7-9,CASSLVAGRKNTEAFF
TRBJ2-2,TRBV5-6,CASSLAGPVTGELFF
TRBJ1-4,TRBV4-3,CASSLTGTGEKLFF
TRBJ2-7,TRBV15,CATSREWAPGYEQYF
TRBJ1-6,TRBV5-6,CASSQMRQTSYNSPLHF
TRBJ2-1,TRBV27,CASIPRRGVANEQFF
TRBJ2-3,TRBV18,CASSPVVENTDTQYF
TRBJ1-4,TRBV7-2,CASSLVGGGNEKLFF
TRBJ1-2,TRBV6-5,CASSYSVSEDYGYTF
TRBJ2-1,TRBV5-4,CASSLRGSYPPNEQFF
TRBJ2-1,TRBV30,CAWSVLGTYNEQFF